These 2 T cell receptor beta chains originate from one sample sequenced in a study of cytomegalovirus exposure and HLA in healthy donors. Clones were sequenced by immunoSEQ multiplex PCR, and TCRdb holds only the in-frame ones, with some missing. The sample yields approximately 260,000 clones, about 86% seen once. The sequencing input was PBMCs. These receptor sequences come from a woman under 30 in good health and CMV-seronegative.

The chain links TRBV28 to TRBJ1-5; 9 bases fit TRBD1. Trimming removed 7 bases from V and 0 bases from J; junction bases left unmatched: 10. CDR1 is MDHEN and CDR2 is SYDVKM in the germline V gene. The CDR3 spans 17 residues. In DNA, the CDR3 is TGTGCCAGCAACCTGGCCGGGACAGGGTATAGCAATCAGCCCCAGCATTTT. It codes for CASNLAGTGYSNQPQHF.

This chain joins TRBV28 and TRBJ2-7, with TRBD1 identical over 8 bases. This CDR3 is 12 amino acids long. With 5 bases clipped from V and 4 bases from J, the junction kept 1 base outside the gene matches. Germline V gene data show CDR1 as MDHEN and CDR2 as SYDVKM. The CDR3 nucleotides read TGTGCCAGCAGTAGACAGGGGTACGAGCAGTACTTC. This translates into CASSRQGYEQYF. The full variable domain, its missing parts supplied by reference TRBV28 and TRBJ2-7, is DVKVTQSSRYLVKRTGEKVFLECVQDMDHENMFWYRQDPGLGLRLIYFSYDVKMKEKGDIPEGYSVSREKKERFSLILESASTNQTSMYLCASSRQGYEQYFGPGTRLTVT.